Here is one TCR beta chain with its context. Its target antigen remains unknown. There are no base qualities to consult, and no much larger clone falls within one base. Checkpoint therapy began 14 to 28 days after autologous transplant, with ipilimumab given at 1 mg/kg intravenously on day 1 of selected weeks. Nivolumab was given at 3 mg/kg intravenously on day 1 of weeks 1, 4, 7, 10, and every two weeks through week 26. This was a Phase Ib clinical trial that tested ipilimumab plus nivolumab, given as combined checkpoint inhibition, for consolidation following autologous stem cell transplantation. This entry comes from a study of ipilimumab plus nivolumab after autologous stem cell transplantation (dated by TCRdb to the early 2020s). In the study overall: The median number of doses received by trial patients was 5 for ipilimumab and 8 for nivolumab. The DLBCL cohort included primary refractory and relapsed disease, with 18-month progression-free survival of roughly 89% and 26% respectively. Patients in the trial were undergoing autologous transplant and had high-risk diffuse large B cell lymphoma, mature T cell lymphoma, or multiple myeloma. The intent-to-treat population of the trial was made up of 30 to 40 patients. Here is what the overall study found, with its caveats: The authors stated that profiles of the T cell receptor repertoire, regulatory T cell phenotype and gut microbiota provided a biologic rationale for studying this approach further. Combined checkpoint inhibition as post-transplant consolidation was concluded by the authors to appear tolerable.

Libraries were constructed by the immunoSEQ multiplex PCR assay. TCRdb provides this immuneACCESS table in a form limited to in-frame rearrangements. Some clones are lacking; in checked studies, under half of them reflect an unresolved V gene, and why the rest are absent is not known. This sample holds fewer than 85,000 clones; about 83% were observed only once. The ten largest clones represent more than 2% of the sample. The germline V gene (reference sequence) supplies CDR1 SGHNT and CDR2 YYREEE. Counted from cysteine to phenylalanine, this CDR3 has 16 amino acids. The entry retains the CDR3 DNA only, 48 bases that are in frame from base 1. From V the trimming removes 4 bases and from J it removes 5 bases, while the gene matches leave 6 bases of the junction unaccounted for.

This clonotype originated in a male donor with diffuse large B-cell lymphoma. The chain employs TRBV5-4 and TRBJ2-5; 15 bases in the middle match TRBD2. Sequenced here: PBMCs, sampled in a trial of ipilimumab plus nivolumab as post-transplant consolidation. The CDR3 reads CASSPGLAGGLETQYF. The bases are TGTGCCAGCAGCCCGGGACTAGCGGGGGGATTGGAGACCCAGTACTTC.